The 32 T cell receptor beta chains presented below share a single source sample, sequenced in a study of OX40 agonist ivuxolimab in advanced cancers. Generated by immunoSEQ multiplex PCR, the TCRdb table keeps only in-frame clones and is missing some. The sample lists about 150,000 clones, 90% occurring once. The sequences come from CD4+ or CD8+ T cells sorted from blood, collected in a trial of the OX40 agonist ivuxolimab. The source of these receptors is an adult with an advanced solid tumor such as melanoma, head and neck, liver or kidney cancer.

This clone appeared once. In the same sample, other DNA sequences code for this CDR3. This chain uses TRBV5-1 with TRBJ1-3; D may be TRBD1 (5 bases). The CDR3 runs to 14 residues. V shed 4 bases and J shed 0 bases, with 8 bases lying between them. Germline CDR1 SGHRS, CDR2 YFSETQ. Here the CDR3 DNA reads TGCGCCAGCAGCCCAGGGACCTCTGGAAACACCATATATTTT. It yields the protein CASSPGTSGNTIYF. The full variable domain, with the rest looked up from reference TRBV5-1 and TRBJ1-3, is KAGVTQTPRYLIKTRGQQVTLSCSPISGHRSVSWYQQTPGQGLQFLFEYFSETQRNKGNFPGRFSGRQFSNSRSEMNVSTLELGDSALYLCASSPGTSGNTIYFGEGSWLTVV.

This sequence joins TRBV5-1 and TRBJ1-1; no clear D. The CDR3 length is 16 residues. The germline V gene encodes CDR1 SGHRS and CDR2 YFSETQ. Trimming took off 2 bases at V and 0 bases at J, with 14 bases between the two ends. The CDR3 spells CASSFIGVYMNTEAFF. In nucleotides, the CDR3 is TGCGCCAGCAGCTTTATTGGGGTTTACATGAACACTGAAGCTTTCTTT.

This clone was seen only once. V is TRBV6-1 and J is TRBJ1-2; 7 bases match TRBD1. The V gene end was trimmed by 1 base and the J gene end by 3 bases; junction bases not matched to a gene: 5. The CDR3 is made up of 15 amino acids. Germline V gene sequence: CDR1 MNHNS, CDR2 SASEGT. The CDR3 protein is CASSEVGGDYYGYTF. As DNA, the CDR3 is TGTGCCAGCAGTGAAGTAGGGGGCGATTACTATGGCTACACCTTC.

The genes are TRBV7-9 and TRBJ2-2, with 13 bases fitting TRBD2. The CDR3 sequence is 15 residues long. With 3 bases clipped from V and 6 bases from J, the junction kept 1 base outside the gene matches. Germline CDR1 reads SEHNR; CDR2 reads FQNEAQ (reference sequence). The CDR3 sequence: CASSLGTSGAGELFF. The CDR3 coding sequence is TGTGCCAGCAGCTTGGGGACTAGCGGGGCCGGGGAGCTGTTTTTT.

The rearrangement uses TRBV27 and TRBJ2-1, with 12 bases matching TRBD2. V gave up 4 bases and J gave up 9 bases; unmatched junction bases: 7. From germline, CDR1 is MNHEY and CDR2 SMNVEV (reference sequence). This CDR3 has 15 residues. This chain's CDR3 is CASSSRLAGAPEQFF. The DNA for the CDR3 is TGTGCCAGCAGTTCTAGACTAGCGGGAGCACCTGAGCAGTTCTTC.

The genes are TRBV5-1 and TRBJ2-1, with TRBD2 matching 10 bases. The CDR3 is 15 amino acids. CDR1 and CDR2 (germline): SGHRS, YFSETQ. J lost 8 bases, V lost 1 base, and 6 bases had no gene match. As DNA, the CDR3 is TGCGCCAGCAGCTTGCTCACTAGCGGGACCGATGAGCAGTTCTTC. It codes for CASSLLTSGTDEQFF.

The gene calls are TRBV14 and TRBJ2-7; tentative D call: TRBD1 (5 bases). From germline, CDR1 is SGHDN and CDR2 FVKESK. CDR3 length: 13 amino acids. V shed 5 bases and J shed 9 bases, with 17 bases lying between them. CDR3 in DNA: TGTGCCAGCAGCTTCGGACCCTCAAGGGGGCAGTACTTC. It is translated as CASSFGPSRGQYF.

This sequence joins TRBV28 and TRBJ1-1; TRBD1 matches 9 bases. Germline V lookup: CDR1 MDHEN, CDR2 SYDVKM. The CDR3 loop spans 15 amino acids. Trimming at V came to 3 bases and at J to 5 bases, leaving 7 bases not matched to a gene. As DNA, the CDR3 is TGTGCCAGCAGTTTTTCACAGGGGGCCGGTACTGAAGCTTTCTTT. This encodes CASSFSQGAGTEAFF.

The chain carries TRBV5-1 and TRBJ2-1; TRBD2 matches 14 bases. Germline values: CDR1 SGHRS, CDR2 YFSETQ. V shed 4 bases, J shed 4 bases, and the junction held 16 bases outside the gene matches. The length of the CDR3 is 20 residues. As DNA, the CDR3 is TGCGCCAGCAGCCCCCAATCTCCGGGACTAGCGGGAGTAGAGTACAATGAGCAGTTCTTC. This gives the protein CASSPQSPGLAGVEYNEQFF.

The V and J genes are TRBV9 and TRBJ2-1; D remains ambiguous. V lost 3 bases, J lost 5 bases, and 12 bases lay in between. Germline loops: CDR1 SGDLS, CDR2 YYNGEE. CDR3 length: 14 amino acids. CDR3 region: CASSGLTPHNEQFF. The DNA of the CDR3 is TGTGCCAGCAGCGGACTTACGCCGCACAATGAGCAGTTCTTC.

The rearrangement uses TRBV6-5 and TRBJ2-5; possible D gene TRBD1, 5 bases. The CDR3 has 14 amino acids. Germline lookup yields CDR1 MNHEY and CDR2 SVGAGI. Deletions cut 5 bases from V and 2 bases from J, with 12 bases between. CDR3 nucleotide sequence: TGTGCCAGCAGTAATCAGGGTGGGCAAGAGACCCAGTACTTC. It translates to CASSNQGGQETQYF.

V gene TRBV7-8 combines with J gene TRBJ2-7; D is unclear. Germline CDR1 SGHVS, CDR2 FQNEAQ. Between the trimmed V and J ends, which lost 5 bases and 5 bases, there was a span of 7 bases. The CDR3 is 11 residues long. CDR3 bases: TGTGCCAGCAGCCCATTGGACGAGCAGTACTTC. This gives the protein CASSPLDEQYF.

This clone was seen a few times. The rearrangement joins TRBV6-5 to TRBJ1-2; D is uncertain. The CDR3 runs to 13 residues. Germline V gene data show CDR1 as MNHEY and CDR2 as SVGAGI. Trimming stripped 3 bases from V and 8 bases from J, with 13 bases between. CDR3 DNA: TGTGCCAGCAGTTATATAGGAGGCTTCGGCTACACCTTC. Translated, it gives CASSYIGGFGYTF.

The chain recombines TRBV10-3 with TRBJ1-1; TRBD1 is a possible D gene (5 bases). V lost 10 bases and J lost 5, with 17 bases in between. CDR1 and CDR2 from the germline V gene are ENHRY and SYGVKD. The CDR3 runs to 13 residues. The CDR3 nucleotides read TGTGCCAGCACCAAGCAGGGTTGGACTGAAGCTTTCTTT. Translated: CASTKQGWTEAFF.

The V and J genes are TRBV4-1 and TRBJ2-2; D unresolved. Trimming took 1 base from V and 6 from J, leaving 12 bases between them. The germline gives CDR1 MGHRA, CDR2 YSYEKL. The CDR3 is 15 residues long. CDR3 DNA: TGCGCCAGCAGCCAAGCTTCCGTGGCCCCCGGGGAGCTGTTTTTT. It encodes CASSQASVAPGELFF.

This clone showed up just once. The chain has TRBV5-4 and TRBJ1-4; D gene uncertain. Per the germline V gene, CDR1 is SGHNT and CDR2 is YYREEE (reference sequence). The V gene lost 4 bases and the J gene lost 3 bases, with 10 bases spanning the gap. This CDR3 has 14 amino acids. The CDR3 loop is CASSAGAANEKLFF. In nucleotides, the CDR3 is TGTGCCAGCAGCGCGGGCGCGGCTAATGAAAAACTGTTTTTT.

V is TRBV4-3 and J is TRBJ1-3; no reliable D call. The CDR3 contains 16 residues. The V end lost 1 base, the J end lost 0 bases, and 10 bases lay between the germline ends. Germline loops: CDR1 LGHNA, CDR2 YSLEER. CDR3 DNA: TGCGCCAGCAGCCAAGGGGCACAGTTCTCTGGAAACACCATATATTTT. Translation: CASSQGAQFSGNTIYF.

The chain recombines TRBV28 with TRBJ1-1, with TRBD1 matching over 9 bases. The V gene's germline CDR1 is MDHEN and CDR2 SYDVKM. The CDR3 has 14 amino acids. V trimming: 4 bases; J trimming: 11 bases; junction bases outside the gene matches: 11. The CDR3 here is CASSSTGGDPKAFF. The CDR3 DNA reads TGTGCCAGCAGTTCCACAGGGGGCGACCCGAAGGCTTTCTTT. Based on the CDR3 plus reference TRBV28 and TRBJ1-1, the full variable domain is DVKVTQSSRYLVKRTGEKVFLECVQDMDHENMFWYRQDPGLGLRLIYFSYDVKMKEKGDIPEGYSVSREKKERFSLILESASTNQTSMYLCASSSTGGDPKAFFGQGTRLTVV.

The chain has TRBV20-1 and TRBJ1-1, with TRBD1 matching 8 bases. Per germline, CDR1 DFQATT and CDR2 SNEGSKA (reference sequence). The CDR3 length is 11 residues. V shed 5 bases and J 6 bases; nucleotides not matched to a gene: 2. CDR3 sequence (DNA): TGCAGTGCTGGGGGACAGGCTGAAGCTTTCTTT. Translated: CSAGGQAEAFF.

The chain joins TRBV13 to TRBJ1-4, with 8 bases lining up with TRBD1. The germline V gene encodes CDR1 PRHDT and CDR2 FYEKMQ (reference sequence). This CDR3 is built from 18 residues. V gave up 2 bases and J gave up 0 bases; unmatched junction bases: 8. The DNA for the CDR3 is TGTGCCAGCAGCTTAAGGCAGGGGGCGATTGCAACTAATGAAAAACTGTTTTTT. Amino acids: CASSLRQGAIATNEKLFF. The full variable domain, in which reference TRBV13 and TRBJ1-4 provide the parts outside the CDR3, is AAGVIQSPRHLIKEKRETATLKCYPIPRHDTVYWYQQGPGQDPQFLISFYEKMQSDKGSIPDRFSAQQFSDYHSELNMSSLELGDSALYFCASSLRQGAIATNEKLFFGSGTQLSVL.

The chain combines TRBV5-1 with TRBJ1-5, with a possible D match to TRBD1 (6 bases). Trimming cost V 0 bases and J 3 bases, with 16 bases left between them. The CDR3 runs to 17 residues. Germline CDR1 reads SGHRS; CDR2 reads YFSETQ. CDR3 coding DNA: TGCGCCAGCAGCTTGGGGGCCACAGGGTATGACAATCAGCCCCAGCATTTT. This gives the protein CASSLGATGYDNQPQHF. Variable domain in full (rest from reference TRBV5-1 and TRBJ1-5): KAGVTQTPRYLIKTRGQQVTLSCSPISGHRSVSWYQQTPGQGLQFLFEYFSETQRNKGNFPGRFSGRQFSNSRSEMNVSTLELGDSALYLCASSLGATGYDNQPQHFGDGTRLSIL.

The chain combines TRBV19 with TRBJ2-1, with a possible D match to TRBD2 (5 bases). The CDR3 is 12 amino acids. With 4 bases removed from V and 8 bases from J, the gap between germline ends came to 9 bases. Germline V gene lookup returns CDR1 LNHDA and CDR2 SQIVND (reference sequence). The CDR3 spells CASSTRDYEQFF. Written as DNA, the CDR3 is TGTGCCAGTAGTACCCGGGATTATGAGCAGTTCTTC.

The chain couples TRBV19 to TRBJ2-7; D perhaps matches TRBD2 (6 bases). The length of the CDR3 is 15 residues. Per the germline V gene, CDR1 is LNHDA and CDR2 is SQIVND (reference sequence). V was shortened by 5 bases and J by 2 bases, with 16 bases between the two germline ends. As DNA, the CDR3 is TGTGCCAGTAGTCCCCCGCGGCGGGGACCCTACGAGCAGTACTTC. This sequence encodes CASSPPRRGPYEQYF. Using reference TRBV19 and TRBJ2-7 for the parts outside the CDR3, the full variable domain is DGGITQSPKYLFRKEGQNVTLSCEQNLNHDAMYWYRQDPGQGLRLIYYSQIVNDFQKGDIAEGYSVSREKKESFPLTVTSAQKNPTAFYLCASSPPRRGPYEQYFGPGTRLTVT.

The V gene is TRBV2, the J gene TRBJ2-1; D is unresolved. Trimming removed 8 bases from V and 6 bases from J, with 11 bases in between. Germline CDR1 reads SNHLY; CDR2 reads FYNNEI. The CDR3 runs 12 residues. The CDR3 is CASSYQTNEQFF. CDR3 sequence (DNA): TGTGCCAGCTCGTATCAGACCAATGAGCAGTTCTTC.

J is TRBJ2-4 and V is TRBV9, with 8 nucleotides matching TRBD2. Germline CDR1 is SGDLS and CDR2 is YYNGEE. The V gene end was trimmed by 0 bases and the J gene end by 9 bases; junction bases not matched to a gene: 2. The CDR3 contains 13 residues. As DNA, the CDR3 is TGTGCCAGCAGCGTAGCGGGGGGGACCATTCAGTACTTC. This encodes CASSVAGGTIQYF. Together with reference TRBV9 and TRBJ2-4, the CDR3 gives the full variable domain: DSGVTQTPKHLITATGQRVTLRCSPRSGDLSVYWYQQSLDQGLQFLIQYYNGEERAKGNILERFSAQQFPDLHSELNLSSLELGDSALYFCASSVAGGTIQYFGAGTRLSVL.

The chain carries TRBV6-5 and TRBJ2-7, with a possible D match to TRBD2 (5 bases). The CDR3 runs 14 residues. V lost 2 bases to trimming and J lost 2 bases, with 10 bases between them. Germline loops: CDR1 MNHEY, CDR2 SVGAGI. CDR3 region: CASSYNRDTYEQYF. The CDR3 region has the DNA TGTGCCAGCAGTTACAATCGGGATACCTACGAGCAGTACTTC.

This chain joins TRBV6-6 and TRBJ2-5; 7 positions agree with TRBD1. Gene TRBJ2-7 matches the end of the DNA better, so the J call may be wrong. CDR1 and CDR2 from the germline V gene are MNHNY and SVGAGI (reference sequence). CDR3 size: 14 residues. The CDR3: CASSYLTGSLEQYF. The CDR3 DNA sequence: TGTGCCAGCAGTTACTTGACAGGGTCTCTCGAGCAGTACTTC.

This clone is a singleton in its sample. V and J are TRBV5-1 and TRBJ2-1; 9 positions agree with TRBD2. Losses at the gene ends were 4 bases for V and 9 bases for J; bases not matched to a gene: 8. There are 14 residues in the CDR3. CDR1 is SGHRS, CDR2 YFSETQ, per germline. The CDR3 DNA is TGCGCCAGCAGCCCGGCGGGAGGGCCCCTTGAGCAGTTCTTC. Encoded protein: CASSPAGGPLEQFF.

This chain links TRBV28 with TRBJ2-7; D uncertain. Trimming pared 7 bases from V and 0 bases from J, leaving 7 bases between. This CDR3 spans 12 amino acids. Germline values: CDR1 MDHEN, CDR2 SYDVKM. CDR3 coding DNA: TGTGCCAGCATTGACACCTCCTACGAGCAGTACTTC. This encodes CASIDTSYEQYF.

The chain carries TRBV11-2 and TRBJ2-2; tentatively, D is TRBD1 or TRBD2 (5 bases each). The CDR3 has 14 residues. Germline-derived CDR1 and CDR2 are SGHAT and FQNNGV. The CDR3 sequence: CAGELALGTGELFF. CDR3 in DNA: TGTGCGGGGGAGCTAGCCTTAGGGACCGGGGAGCTGTTTTTT.

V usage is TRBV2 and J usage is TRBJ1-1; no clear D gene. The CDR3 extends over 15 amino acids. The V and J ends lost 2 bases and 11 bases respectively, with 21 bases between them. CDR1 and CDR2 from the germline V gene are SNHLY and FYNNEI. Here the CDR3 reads CASSELTQGGVAAFF. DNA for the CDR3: TGTGCCAGCAGTGAATTAACGCAAGGTGGGGTCGCGGCTTTCTTT.

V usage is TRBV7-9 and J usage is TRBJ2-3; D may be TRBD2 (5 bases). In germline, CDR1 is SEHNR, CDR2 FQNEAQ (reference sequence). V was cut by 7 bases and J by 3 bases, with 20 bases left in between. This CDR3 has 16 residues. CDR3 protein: CASTPYGNRGTDTQYF. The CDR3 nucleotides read TGTGCCAGCACCCCCTACGGGAACCGAGGTACAGATACGCAGTATTTT.